Shown below are 17 T cell receptor beta chains from a single sample sequenced in a study of T cell repertoires in cytomegalovirus infection. MiXCR, applied by TCRdb to the reads, yields one record per CDR3 protein. This table has roughly 180,000 distinct CDR3 sequences, roughly 27% appearing once. Sample: PBMCs. These receptors were taken from a human donor in good health (CMV status not recorded). Some clones in this sample may be carry-over from other donors' samples.

This clonotype occurred a few times. The rearrangement joins TRBV18 to TRBJ1-1; D not certain. The CDR3 runs 17 residues. Trimming stripped 0 bases from V and 1 base from J, with 15 bases between. In germline, CDR1 is KGHSH, CDR2 LQKENI. CDR3 loop: CASSPPSQYTSNTEAFF. In nucleotides, the CDR3 is TGTGCCAGCTCACCACCTAGTCAGTATACGTCGAACACTGAAGCTTTCTTT.

This chain joins TRBV7-6 and TRBJ2-3, with 8 bases matching TRBD2. V trimming: 8 bases; J trimming: 1 base; junction bases outside the gene matches: 2. CDR1 is SGHVS and CDR2 is FNYEAQ in the germline V gene. The CDR3 runs 13 residues. This CDR3 is CASGSGGTDTQYF. As DNA, the CDR3 is TGTGCCAGCGGTAGCGGGGGCACAGATACGCAGTATTTT.

The chain carries TRBV12-3 or TRBV12-4 and TRBJ2-5, with D possibly matching TRBD2 (5 bases). The length of the CDR3 is 14 residues. V lost 7 bases and J lost 1, with 13 bases in between. CDR3: CASTHGVSQETQYF. CDR3 nucleotide sequence: TGTGCCAGCACCCACGGGGTATCCCAAGAGACCCAGTACTTC.

This clonotype has at least ten counts. V is TRBV7-8 and J is TRBJ2-4, with D uncertain. Germline values: CDR1 SGHVS, CDR2 FQNEAQ. Trimming cost V 0 bases and J 0 bases, with 12 bases left between them. The CDR3 covers 17 residues. CDR3 loop: CASSLARPLSAKNIQYF. In DNA form, the CDR3 reads TGTGCCAGCAGCTTAGCAAGACCCTTGTCAGCCAAAAACATTCAGTACTTC.

The chain has TRBV11-2 and TRBJ2-4, with TRBD2 matching over 9 bases. This CDR3 spans 16 amino acids. V trimming: 4 bases; J trimming: 8 bases; junction bases outside the gene matches: 12. Germline V CDR1 and CDR2: SGHAT, FQNNGV. CDR3 DNA sequence: TGTGCCAGCAGCTCCGTCGGGAGGGCGGGGGGGGACATTCAGTACTTC. This gives the protein CASSSVGRAGGDIQYF. Drawing the rest from reference TRBV11-2 and TRBJ2-4, the complete variable domain is EAGVAQSPRYKIIEKRQSVAFWCNPISGHATLYWYQQILGQGPKLLIQFQNNGVVDDSQLPKDRFSAERLKGVDSTLKIQPAKLEDSAVYLCASSSVGRAGGDIQYFGAGTRLSVL.

The chain has TRBV6-4 and TRBJ1-1; D is ambiguous. Germline CDR1 is MRHNA and CDR2 is SNTAGT. The ends were cut back, 2 bases at V and 5 bases at J, with 12 bases in the middle. The CDR3 contains 14 residues. The CDR3 sequence: CASSDTDRGTEAFF. CDR3 sequence (DNA): TGTGCCAGCAGTGACACGGACCGAGGAACTGAAGCTTTCTTT.

This sequence joins TRBV9 and TRBJ1-4; D is unclear. V was clipped by 4 bases and J by 6 bases, with 16 bases between them. CDR1 SGDLS and CDR2 YYNGEE come from the germline V gene. The CDR3 has 15 amino acids. The CDR3 DNA is TGTGCCAGCAGCTCCGGGGTGCATCCGGATGAAAAACTGTTTTTT. Its translation is CASSSGVHPDEKLFF.

The genes are TRBV19 and TRBJ1-1, with a tentative D call TRBD1 (5 bases). With 6 bases removed from V and 4 bases from J, the gap between germline ends came to 15 bases. The CDR3 sequence is 14 residues long. Germline V gives CDR1 LNHDA, CDR2 SQIVND (reference sequence). CDR3 DNA: TGTGCCAGTAGCCGGGCCCCGGGACTCACTGAAGCTTTCTTT. Translating it yields CASSRAPGLTEAFF.

This chain joins TRBV18 and TRBJ1-1; D not resolved. The germline gives CDR1 KGHSH, CDR2 LQKENI. This CDR3 region has 15 residues. V shed 1 base and J shed 3 bases, with 12 bases lying between them. CDR3 in amino acids: CASSPRGGRDTEAFF. Here the CDR3 DNA reads TGTGCCAGCTCACCACGTGGAGGACGGGACACTGAAGCTTTCTTT.

The chain couples TRBV7-3 to TRBJ1-5; D uncertain. The CDR3 consists of 17 residues. Between the trimmed V and J ends, which lost 6 bases and 3 bases, there was a span of 21 bases. The germline V gene encodes CDR1 SGHTA and CDR2 FQGTGA. As DNA, the CDR3 is TGTGCCAGCAGACCCCAGACCGATAGGCCGGTCAATCAGCCCCAGCATTTT. This translates into CASRPQTDRPVNQPQHF.

V is TRBV7-8 and J is TRBJ2-2, with 8 bases identical to TRBD1. The CDR3 is made up of 18 amino acids. V shed 3 bases and J 1 base; nucleotides not matched to a gene: 10. From germline, CDR1 is SGHVS and CDR2 FQNEAQ. This CDR3 is CASSLGSGGTGNTGELFF. CDR3 in DNA: TGTGCCAGCAGCTTGGGGTCAGGGGGGACAGGGAACACCGGGGAGCTGTTTTTT.

This rearrangement joins TRBV19 to TRBJ2-1; no clear D gene. V was cut by 3 bases and J by 0 bases, with 9 bases left in between. The CDR3 has 15 residues. Germline V gene sequence: CDR1 LNHDA, CDR2 SQIVND (reference sequence). The chain's CDR3 is CASSIQVSSYNEQFF. For the CDR3, the DNA is TGTGCCAGTAGTATCCAGGTGAGCTCCTACAATGAGCAGTTCTTC. Full variable domain (rest looked up from reference TRBV19 and TRBJ2-1): DGGITQSPKYLFRKEGQNVTLSCEQNLNHDAMYWYRQDPGQGLRLIYYSQIVNDFQKGDIAEGYSVSREKKESFPLTVTSAQKNPTAFYLCASSIQVSSYNEQFFGPGTRLTVL.

This clonotype was counted a few times. V and J are TRBV20-1 and TRBJ2-6; D possibly corresponds to TRBD1 (6 bases). The V and J ends lost 5 bases and 2 bases respectively, with 7 bases between them. The CDR3 has 13 residues. Germline loops: CDR1 DFQATT, CDR2 SNEGSKA (reference sequence). CDR3 coding DNA: TGCAGTGCTGGGACACCTGGGGCCAACGTCCTGACTTTC. Translation: CSAGTPGANVLTF.

The genes are TRBV5-1 and TRBJ2-7; the D is unclear. The CDR3 contains 13 residues. The germline V gene encodes CDR1 SGHRS and CDR2 YFSETQ. Trimming stripped 1 base from V and 2 bases from J, with 7 bases between. In DNA, the CDR3 is TGCGCCAGCAGCTTGACCGGCCCCTACGAGCAGTACTTC. Translating gives CASSLTGPYEQYF. Together with reference TRBV5-1 and TRBJ2-7, the CDR3 gives the full variable domain: KAGVTQTPRYLIKTRGQQVTLSCSPISGHRSVSWYQQTPGQGLQFLFEYFSETQRNKGNFPGRFSGRQFSNSRSEMNVSTLELGDSALYLCASSLTGPYEQYFGPGTRLTVT.

This chain joins TRBV29-1 and TRBJ2-3, with 12 bases fitting TRBD2. J was trimmed by 2 bases and V by 7 bases; bases with no gene match: 4. The CDR3 is made up of 14 amino acids. Looked up from germline, CDR1 is SQVTM and CDR2 is ANQGSEA. The CDR3 loop is CSGGLAGSTDTQYF. CDR3 DNA: TGCAGCGGGGGACTAGCGGGTTCCACAGATACGCAGTATTTT.

The V call is TRBV25-1, the J call TRBJ1-4; 7 nucleotides align to TRBD1. Germline V gene lookup returns CDR1 MGHDK and CDR2 SYGVNS. The CDR3 is 16 residues long. Losses at the gene ends were 8 bases for V and 3 bases for J; bases not matched to a gene: 12. Here the CDR3 DNA reads TGTGCCAGCGGAACCCCCAGGGGGGCGGCTAATGAAAAACTGTTTTTT. The encoded protein is CASGTPRGAANEKLFF.

The chain employs TRBV7-9 and TRBJ2-6; D unresolved. Germline CDR1 SEHNR, CDR2 FQNEAQ (reference sequence). The length of the CDR3 is 14 residues. Trimming took off 5 bases at V and 0 bases at J, with 5 bases between the two ends. The DNA of the CDR3 is TGTGCCAGCAGCCCCCCCTCTGGGGCCAACGTCCTGACTTTC. Its translation: CASSPPSGANVLTF.